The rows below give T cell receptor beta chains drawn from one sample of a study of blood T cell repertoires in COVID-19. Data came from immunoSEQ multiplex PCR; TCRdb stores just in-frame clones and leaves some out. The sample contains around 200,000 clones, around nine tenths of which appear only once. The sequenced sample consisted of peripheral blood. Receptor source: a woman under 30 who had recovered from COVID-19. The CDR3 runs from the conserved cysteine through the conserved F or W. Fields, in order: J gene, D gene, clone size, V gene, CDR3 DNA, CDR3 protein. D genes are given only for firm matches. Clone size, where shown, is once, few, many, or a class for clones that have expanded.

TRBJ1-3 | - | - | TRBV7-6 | TGTGCCAGCAGCTTAGCTTCTTCAGCTGGAAACACCATATATTTT | CASSLASSAGNTIYF
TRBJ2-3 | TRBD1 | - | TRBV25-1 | TGTGCCAGCAGTGGAACCGGGACAGGGTCCACAGATACGCAGTATTTT | CASSGTGTGSTDTQYF
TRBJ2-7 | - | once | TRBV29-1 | TGCAGCGTGGCGGACAGAGCATCCTACGAGCAGTACTTC | CSVADRASYEQYF
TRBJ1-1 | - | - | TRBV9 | TGTGCCAGCAGCGGATCAGGGGTTGGCACTGAAGCTTTCTTT | CASSGSGVGTEAFF
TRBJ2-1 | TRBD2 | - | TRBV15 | TGTGCCACCAGCAGCGCTGAGACTAGCAGGAGGCTGCGTGAGCAGTTCTTC | CATSSAETSRRLREQFF
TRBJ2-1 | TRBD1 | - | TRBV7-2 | TGTGCCAGCAGCTCAGACAGGGGATACAATGAGCAGTTCTTC | CASSSDRGYNEQFF
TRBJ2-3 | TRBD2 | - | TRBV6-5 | TGTGCCAGCAATCCTAGCGGATTTTCCGATACGCAGTATTTT | CASNPSGFSDTQYF
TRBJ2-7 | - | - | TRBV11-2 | TGTGCCAGCAGCCCTGACTTTTCCCTCTACGAGCAGTACTTC | CASSPDFSLYEQYF
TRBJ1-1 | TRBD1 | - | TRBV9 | TGTGCCAGCAGCGGACAGGGACTGAACACTGAAGCTTTCTTT | CASSGQGLNTEAFF
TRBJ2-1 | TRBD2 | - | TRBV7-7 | TGTGCCAGCAGCTTAGGGTCGGCGGGAGCTTACAATGAGCAGTTCTTC | CASSLGSAGAYNEQFF
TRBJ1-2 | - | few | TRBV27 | TGTGCCAGCAGTGCGGGACCGCGTAACTATGGCTACACCTTC | CASSAGPRNYGYTF
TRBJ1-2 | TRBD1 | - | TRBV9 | TGTGCCAGCAGCGTAGCGGGACAGGGTCACTATGGCTACACCTTC | CASSVAGQGHYGYTF
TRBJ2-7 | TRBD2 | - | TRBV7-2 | TGTGCCAGCAGCTTAGCCGCTAGCGGGAGCTACGAGCAGTACTTC | CASSLAASGSYEQYF
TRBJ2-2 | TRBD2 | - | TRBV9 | TGTGCCAGCAGCAAGAGCGGGGGGAACACCGGGGAGCTGTTTTTT | CASSKSGGNTGELFF
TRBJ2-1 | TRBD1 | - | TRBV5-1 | TGCGCCAGCGGAGGGAGACAGGGGGCCTACAATGAGCAGTTCTTC | CASGGRQGAYNEQFF
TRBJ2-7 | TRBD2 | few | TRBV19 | TGTGCCAGTAGTGACCTAGCGGGAGGGCTTTACGAGCAGTACTTC | CASSDLAGGLYEQYF
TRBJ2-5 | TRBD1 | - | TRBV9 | TGTGCCAGCAGCGTAGGGGACAGGGGCTCCCGGGAGACCCAGTACTTC | CASSVGDRGSRETQYF
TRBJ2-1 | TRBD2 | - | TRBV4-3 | TGCGCCAGCAGCCAAGATTCTGCGGGACTAGGGCTCGCTGAGCAGTTCTTC | CASSQDSAGLGLAEQFF
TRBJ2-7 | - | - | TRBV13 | TGTGCCAGCAGCTTACGGGGGACAGCCCATAACGAGCAGTACTTC | CASSLRGTAHNEQYF
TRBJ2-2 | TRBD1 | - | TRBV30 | TGTGCCTGGAGTGTGTCCGGGACAGGGGACGCCGGGGAGCTGTTTTTT | CAWSVSGTGDAGELFF
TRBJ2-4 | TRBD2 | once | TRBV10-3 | TGTGCCATCAGTGAGTCACTAGCGGGACTAGCCAAAAACATTCAGTACTTC | CAISESLAGLAKNIQYF
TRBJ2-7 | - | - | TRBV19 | TGTGCCAGTAGTGGGAAGATCGGAGGTGAGCAGTACTTC | CASSGKIGGEQYF
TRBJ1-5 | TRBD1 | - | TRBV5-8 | TGTGCCAGCAGCCTAGGGGACAGGGACAATCAGCCCCAGCATTTT | CASSLGDRDNQPQHF
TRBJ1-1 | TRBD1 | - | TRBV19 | TGTGCCAGTAGTCCGCGACAGGGGGCGCCCACTGAAGCTTTCTTT | CASSPRQGAPTEAFF
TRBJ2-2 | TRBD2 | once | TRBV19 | TGTGCCACCTGGGAGCGGGGGAACACCGGGGAGCTGTTTTTT | CATWERGNTGELFF
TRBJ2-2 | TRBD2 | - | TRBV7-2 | TGTGCCAGCAGCTTAGTTAGCGGGAGGGCCGGTGCCGGGGAGCTGTTTTTT | CASSLVSGRAGAGELFF
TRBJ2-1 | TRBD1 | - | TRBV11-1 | TGTGCCAGCAGATCCGGGACAGGGGGCTTCAATGAGCAGTTCTTC | CASRSGTGGFNEQFF
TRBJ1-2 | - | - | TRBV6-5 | TGTGCCAGCAGTACTCCAGGGTATGGCTACACCTTC | CASSTPGYGYTF
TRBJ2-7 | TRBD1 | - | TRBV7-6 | TGTGCCAGCAGCCCGCCGGGACAGGGGGCCTCCGAGCAGTACTTC | CASSPPGQGASEQYF
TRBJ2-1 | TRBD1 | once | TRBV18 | TGTGCCAGCTCACCGGGACAGGAGAACAATGAGCAGTTCTTC | CASSPGQENNEQFF
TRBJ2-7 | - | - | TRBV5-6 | TGTGCCAGCAGCGGGGGGTCGTACGAGCAGTACTTC | CASSGGSYEQYF
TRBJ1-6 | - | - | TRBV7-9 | TGTGCCAGCAGCTTTAGTGGCTCCTATAATTCACCCCTCCACTTT | CASSFSGSYNSPLHF
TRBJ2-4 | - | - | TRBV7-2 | TGTGCCAGCAGCCTCCAAGCGTTGGGAAACATTCAGTACTTC | CASSLQALGNIQYF
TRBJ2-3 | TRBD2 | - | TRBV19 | TGTGCCACCCGACTAGCGGGTGTCACAGATACGCAGTATTTT | CATRLAGVTDTQYF
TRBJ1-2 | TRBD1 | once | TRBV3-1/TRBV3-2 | TGTGCCGCCTCAGGGGGAAGAATTGGCTACACCTTC | CAASGGRIGYTF
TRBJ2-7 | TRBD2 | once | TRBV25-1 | TGTGCCAGCAGTCAACCGGGAGGCAGCTCCTACGAGCAGTACTTC | CASSQPGGSSYEQYF
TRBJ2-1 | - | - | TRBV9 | TGTGCCAGCAGCCAAGACACCTCCTACAATGAGCAGTTCTTC | CASSQDTSYNEQFF
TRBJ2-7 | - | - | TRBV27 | TGTGCCAGCAGTTTAGGGAGGCCCTACGAGCAGTACTTC | CASSLGRPYEQYF
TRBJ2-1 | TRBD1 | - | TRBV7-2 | TGTGCCAGCAGCTTCACCGGGACAGGGGAAGAAAGGCAGTTCTTC | CASSFTGTGEERQFF
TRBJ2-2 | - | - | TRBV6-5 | TGTGCCAGCAGTTACTCGTCGGCTGTGGGGAGGATGTTTTTT | CASSYSSAVGRMFF
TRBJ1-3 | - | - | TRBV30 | TGTGCCTGGAGTGTAGCGGGGGGCTCTGGAAACACCATATATTTT | CAWSVAGGSGNTIYF
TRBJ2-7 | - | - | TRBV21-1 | TGTGCCAGCAGCACCCGACTAGCGGGAGGGGCCTACGAGCAGTACTTC | CASSTRLAGGAYEQYF
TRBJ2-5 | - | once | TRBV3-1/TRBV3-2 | TGTGCCAGCAGCCAACTACAAGAGACCCAGTACTTC | CASSQLQETQYF
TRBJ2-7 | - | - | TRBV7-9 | TGTGCCAGCAGCTTAATAGCGCTATACGAGCAGTACTTC | CASSLIALYEQYF
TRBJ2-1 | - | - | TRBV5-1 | TGCGCCAGCAGCCAAACTAGCGCACAGGGGGGGAAGCAGTTCTTC | CASSQTSAQGGKQFF
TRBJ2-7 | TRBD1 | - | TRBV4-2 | TGTGCCAGCAGCCAAGGGGGGACAGGGGAGATCGAGCAGTACTTC | CASSQGGTGEIEQYF
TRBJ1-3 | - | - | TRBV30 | TGTGCCTGGAGAGGGACTGTCGGAAACACCATATATTTT | CAWRGTVGNTIYF
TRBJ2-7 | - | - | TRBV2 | TGTGCCAGCAGGAGGCAGGGTAGGTCCTACGAGCAGTACTTC | CASRRQGRSYEQYF
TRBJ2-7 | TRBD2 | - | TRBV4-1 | TGCGCCAGCAGCCTAGGTAGCGGGAGCTTCCTTACCGAGCAGTACTTC | CASSLGSGSFLTEQYF
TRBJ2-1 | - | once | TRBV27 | TGTGCCAGCAGTTTGGGCGACGGCTACAATGAGCAGTTCTTC | CASSLGDGYNEQFF
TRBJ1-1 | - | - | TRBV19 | TGTGCCAGTAGTCCACTCGACAGGAGCACTGAAGCTTTCTTT | CASSPLDRSTEAFF
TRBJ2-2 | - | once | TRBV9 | TGTGCCAGCAGCGAGGGAGTGGTCACCGGGGAGCTGTTTTTT | CASSEGVVTGELFF
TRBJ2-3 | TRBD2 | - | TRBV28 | TGTGCCAGCAGCCGGGGGGTAGATACGCAGTATTTT | CASSRGVDTQYF